This T cell receptor (beta chain) was captured by sequencing in a study of vaccination and CD4 T cells after COVID-19. Regarding treatment: roughly 10-day PBMC culture with coronavirus spike peptide pools or control peptides (ViraFEST assay). Study findings and constraints: Spike mono-reactivity held for 304 of 307 vaccine-specific clones in convalescent patients. No early post-infection timepoints were studied, and convalescent patients studied were relatively few.

The CDR3 is 14 amino acids. Germline V gene lookup returns CDR1 MNHEY and CDR2 SVGEGT. Trimming took off 6 bases at V and 10 bases at J, with 21 bases between the two ends. In regard to this clonotype: What it recognizes is unknown.

With the Oncomine TCR Beta short-read assay, DNA from cultured CD4+ T cells was sequenced. TCRdb reprocessed the PCR reads via MiXCR and lists one record per CDR3 protein. The sample carries over 15,000 distinct CDR3 sequences, around 50% recorded once. The sequencing sample was made of CD4+ T cells from blood, cultured in vitro. This sequence joins TRBV6-2 or TRBV6-3 and TRBJ1-1; no clear D gene. This TCR derives from a human donor who had recovered from COVID-19. The CDR3 DNA is TGTGCCAGCAGCAGGACGGTTTTGGATGTAGGAGCTTTCTTT. It codes for CASSRTVLDVGAFF.